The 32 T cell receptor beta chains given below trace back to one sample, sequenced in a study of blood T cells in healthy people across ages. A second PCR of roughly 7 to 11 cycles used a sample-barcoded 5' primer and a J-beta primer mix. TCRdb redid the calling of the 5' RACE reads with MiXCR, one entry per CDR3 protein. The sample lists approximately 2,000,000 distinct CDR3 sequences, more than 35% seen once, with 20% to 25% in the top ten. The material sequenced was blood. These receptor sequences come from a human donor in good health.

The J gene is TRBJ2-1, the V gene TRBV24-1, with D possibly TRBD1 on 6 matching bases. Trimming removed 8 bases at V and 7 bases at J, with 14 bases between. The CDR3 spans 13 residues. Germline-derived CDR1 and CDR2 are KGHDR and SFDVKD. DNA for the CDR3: TGTGCCACCAATCCAGGGGCCGGTAATGAGCAGTTCTTC. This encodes CATNPGAGNEQFF.

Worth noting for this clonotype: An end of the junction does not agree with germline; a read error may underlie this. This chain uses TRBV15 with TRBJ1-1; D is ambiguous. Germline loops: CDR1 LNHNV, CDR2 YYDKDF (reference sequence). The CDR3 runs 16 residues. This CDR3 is CTTSREAPIGFTEAFF. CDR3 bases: TGTACCACCAGCAGAGAGGCCCCGATAGGGTTCACTGAAGCTTTCTTT.

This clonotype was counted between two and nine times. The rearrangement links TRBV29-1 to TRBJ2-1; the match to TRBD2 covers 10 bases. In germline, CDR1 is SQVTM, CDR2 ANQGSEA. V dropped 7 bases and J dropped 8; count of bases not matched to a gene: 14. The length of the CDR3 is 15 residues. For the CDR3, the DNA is TGCAGCGGAGTACCCGGGACTAGCGTGGAGCATGAGCAGTTCTTC. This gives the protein CSGVPGTSVEHEQFF.

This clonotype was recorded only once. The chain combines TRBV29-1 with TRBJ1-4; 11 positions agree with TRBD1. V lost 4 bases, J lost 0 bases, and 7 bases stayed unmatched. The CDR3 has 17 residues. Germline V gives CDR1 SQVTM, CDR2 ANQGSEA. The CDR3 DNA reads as TGCAGCGTTGCGGGGGACAGGGGGTCAGCAACTAATGAAAAACTGTTTTTT. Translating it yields CSVAGDRGSATNEKLFF.

The CDR3 reads CSVGRARRGETQYF. In DNA, the CDR3 is TGCAGCGTTGGGAGGGCGCGCCGAGGGGAGACCCAGTACTTC. V gene TRBV29-1 combines with J gene TRBJ2-5; possibly TRBD2 for D (6 bases). Germline lookup yields CDR1 SQVTM and CDR2 ANQGSEA. Trimming removed 4 bases from V and 5 bases from J, with 17 bases in between. CDR3 length: 14 residues.

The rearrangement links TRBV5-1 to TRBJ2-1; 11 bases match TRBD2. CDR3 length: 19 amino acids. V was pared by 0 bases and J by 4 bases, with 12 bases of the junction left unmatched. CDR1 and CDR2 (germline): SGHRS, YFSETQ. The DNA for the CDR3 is TGCGCCAGCAGCTTGGGTCGGGTAGGGACTAGCGGTCATTACAATGAGCAGTTCTTC. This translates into CASSLGRVGTSGHYNEQFF.

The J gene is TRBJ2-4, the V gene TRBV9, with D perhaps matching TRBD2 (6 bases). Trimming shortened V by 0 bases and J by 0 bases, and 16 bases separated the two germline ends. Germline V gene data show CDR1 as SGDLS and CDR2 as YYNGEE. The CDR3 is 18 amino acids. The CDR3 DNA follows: TGTGCCAGCAGCGTAGGTACTAGCACGGTTCGAGCCAAAAACATTCAGTACTTC. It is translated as CASSVGTSTVRAKNIQYF.

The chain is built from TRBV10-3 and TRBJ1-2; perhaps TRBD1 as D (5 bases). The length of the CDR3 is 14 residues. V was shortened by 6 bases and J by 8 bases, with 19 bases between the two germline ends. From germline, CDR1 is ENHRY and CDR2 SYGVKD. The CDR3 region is CAIREGRADGGYTF. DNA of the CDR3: TGTGCCATCAGGGAGGGCAGGGCGGATGGAGGCTACACCTTC.

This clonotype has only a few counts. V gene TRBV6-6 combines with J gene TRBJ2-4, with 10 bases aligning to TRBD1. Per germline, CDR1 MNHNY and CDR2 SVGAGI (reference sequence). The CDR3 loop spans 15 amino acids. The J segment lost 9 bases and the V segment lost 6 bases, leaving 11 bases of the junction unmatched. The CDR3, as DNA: TGTGCCAGCAGCCCTGCCCCGGACAGGGGGGGCATTCAGTACTTC. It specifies CASSPAPDRGGIQYF.

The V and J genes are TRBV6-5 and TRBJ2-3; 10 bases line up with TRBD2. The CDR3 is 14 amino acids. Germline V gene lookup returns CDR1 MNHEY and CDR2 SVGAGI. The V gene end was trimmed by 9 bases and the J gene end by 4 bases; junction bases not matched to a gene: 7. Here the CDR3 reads CASRTSGEADTQYF. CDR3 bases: TGTGCCAGTAGAACTAGCGGGGAAGCAGATACGCAGTATTTT.

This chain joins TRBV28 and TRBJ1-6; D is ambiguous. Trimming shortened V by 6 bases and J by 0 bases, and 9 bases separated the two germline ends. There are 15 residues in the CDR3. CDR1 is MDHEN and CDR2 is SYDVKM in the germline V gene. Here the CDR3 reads CASRGRLSYNSPLHF. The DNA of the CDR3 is TGTGCCAGCAGGGGCCGTCTCTCCTATAATTCACCCCTCCACTTT.

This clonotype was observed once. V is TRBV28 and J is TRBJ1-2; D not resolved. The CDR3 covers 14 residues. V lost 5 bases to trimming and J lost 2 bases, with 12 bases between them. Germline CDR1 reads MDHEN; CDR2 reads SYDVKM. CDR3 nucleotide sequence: TGTGCCAGCAGTACGATGACAAACAACTATGGCTACACCTTC. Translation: CASSTMTNNYGYTF.

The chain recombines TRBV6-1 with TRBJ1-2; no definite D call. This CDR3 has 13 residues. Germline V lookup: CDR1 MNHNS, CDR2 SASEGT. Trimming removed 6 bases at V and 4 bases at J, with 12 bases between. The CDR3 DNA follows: TGTGCCAGCAGGGGGTCAAGGGCCTATGGCTACACCTTC. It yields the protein CASRGSRAYGYTF.

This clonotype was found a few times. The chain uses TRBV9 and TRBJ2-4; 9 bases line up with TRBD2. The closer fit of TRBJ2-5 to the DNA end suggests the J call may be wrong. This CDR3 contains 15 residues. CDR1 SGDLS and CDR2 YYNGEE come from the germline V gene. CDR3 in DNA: TGTGCCAGCAGCGTAGCTAGCGGGACAAAAGAGACCCAGTACTTC. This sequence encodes CASSVASGTKETQYF.

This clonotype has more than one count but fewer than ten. The CDR3, as DNA: TGTGCCAGCAGTTCTCAACCCTTCTACGAGCAGTACTTC. Its protein product is CASSSQPFYEQYF. This chain uses TRBV6-2 or TRBV6-3 with TRBJ2-7; D is unclear. CDR1 MNHEY and CDR2 SVGEGT come from the germline V gene. Trimming shortened V by 4 bases and J by 3 bases, and 10 bases separated the two germline ends. The CDR3 has 13 residues.

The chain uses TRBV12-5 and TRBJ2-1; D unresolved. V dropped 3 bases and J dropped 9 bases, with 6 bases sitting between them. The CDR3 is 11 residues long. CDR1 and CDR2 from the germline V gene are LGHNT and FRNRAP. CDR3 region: CASGLTSEQFF. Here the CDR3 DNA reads TGTGCTAGTGGTTTAACAAGTGAGCAGTTCTTC.

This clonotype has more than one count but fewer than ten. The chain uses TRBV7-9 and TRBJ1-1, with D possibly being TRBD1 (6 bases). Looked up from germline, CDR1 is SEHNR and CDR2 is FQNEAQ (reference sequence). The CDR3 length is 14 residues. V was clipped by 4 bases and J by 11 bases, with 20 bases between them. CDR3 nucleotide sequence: TGTGCCAGCAGCTACACCGGGACAACGGCGGGGGCTTTCTTT. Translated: CASSYTGTTAGAFF. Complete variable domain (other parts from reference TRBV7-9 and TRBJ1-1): DTGVSQNPRHKITKRGQNVTFRCDPISEHNRLYWYRQTLGQGPEFLTYFQNEAQLEKSRLLSDRFSAERPKGSFSTLEIQRTEQGDSAMYLCASSYTGTTAGAFFGQGTRLTVV.

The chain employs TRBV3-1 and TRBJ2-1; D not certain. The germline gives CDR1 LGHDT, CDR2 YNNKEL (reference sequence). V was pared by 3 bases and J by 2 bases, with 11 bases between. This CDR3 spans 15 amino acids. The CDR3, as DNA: TGTGCCAGCAGCCAGCAGGTAGCCCCCTACAATGAGCAGTTCTTC. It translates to CASSQQVAPYNEQFF.

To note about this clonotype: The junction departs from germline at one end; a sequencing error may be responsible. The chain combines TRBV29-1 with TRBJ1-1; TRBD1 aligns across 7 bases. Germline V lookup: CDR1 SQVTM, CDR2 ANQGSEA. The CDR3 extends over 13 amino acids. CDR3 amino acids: CSVEDRAGTEAFF. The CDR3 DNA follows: TGCAGCGTGGAAGACAGGGCGGGGACTGAAGCTTTCTTT.

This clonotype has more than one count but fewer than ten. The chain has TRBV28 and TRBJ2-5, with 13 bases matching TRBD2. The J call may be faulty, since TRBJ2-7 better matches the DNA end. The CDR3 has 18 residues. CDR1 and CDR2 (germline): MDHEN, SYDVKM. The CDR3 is CASSGLAGVSRIRYEQYF. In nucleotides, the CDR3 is TGTGCCAGCAGCGGACTAGCGGGGGTCAGCCGTATAAGATACGAGCAGTACTTC.

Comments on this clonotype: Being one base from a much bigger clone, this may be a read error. CDR3 DNA: TGTGCCAGCAACTTAGGGACAGGAGGTTCACCCCTCCACTTT. Residues: CASNLGTGGSPLHF. The chain combines TRBV7-2 with TRBJ1-6, with TRBD1 identical over 8 bases. Germline-derived CDR1 and CDR2 are SGHTA and FQGNSA. The CDR3 runs to 14 residues. The full variable domain, in which reference TRBV7-2 and TRBJ1-6 provide the parts outside the CDR3, is GAGVSQSPSNKVTEKGKDVELRCDPISGHTALYWYRQSLGQGLEFLIYFQGNSAPDKSGLPSDRFSAERTGGSVSTLTIQRTQQEDSAVYLCASNLGTGGSPLHFGNGTRLTVT.

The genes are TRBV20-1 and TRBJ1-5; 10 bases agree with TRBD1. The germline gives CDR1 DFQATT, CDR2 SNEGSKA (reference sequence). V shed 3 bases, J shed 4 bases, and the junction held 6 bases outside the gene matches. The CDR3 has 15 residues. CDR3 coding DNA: TGCAGTGCTAGGGGCCGGGACAGGGGTAATCAGCCCCAGCATTTT. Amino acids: CSARGRDRGNQPQHF.

CDR3 region: CSASRDSFSYEQFF. Written as DNA, the CDR3 is TGCAGTGCTAGCCGGGACAGCTTTTCCTACGAGCAGTTCTTC. V usage is TRBV20-1 and J usage is TRBJ2-1; 7 bases are shared with TRBD1. The junction had 12 bases not matched to a gene; V was cut back by 3 bases and J by 10 bases. The CDR3 sequence is 14 residues long. Germline CDR1 and CDR2: DFQATT and SNEGSKA (reference sequence).

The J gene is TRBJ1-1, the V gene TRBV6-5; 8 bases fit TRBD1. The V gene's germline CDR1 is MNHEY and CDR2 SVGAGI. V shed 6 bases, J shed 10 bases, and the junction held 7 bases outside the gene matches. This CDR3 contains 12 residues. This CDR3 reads CASSGQGGLAFF. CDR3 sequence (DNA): TGTGCCAGCAGCGGACAGGGCGGGTTAGCTTTCTTT.

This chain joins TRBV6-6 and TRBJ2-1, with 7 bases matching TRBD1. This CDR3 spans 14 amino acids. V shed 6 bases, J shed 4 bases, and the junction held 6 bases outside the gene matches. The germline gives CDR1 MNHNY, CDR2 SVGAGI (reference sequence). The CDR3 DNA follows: TGTGCCAGCAGGGAACAGGGGCTTTACAATGAGCAGTTCTTC. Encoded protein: CASREQGLYNEQFF.

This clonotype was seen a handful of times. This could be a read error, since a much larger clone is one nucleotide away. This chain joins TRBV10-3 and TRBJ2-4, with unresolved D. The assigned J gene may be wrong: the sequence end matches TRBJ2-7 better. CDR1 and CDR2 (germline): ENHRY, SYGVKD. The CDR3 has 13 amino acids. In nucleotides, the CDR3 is TGTGCCATCAGGGTAGGGATTTCCTACGAGCAGTACTTC. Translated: CAIRVGISYEQYF.

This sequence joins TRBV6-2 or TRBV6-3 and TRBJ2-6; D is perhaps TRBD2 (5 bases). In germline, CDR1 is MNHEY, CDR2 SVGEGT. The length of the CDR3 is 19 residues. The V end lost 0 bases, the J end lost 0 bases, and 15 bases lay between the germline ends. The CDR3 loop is CASSYSYTKRDSGANVLTF. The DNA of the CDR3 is TGTGCCAGCAGTTACTCCTATACTAAGAGGGACTCTGGGGCCAACGTCCTGACTTTC.

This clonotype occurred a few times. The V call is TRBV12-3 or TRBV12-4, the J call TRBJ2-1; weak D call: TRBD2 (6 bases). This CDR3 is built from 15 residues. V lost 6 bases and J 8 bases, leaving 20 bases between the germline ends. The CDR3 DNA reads TGTGCCAGCAGCCCACCCTTTTCACTAGCCGATGAGCAGTTCTTC. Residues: CASSPPFSLADEQFF.

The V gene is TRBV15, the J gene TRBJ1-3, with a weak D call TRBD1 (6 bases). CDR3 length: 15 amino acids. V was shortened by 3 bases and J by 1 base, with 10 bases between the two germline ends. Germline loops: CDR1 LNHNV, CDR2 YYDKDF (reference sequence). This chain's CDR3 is CATSSPRGSGNTIYF. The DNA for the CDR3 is TGTGCCACCAGCAGTCCTAGGGGGTCTGGAAACACCATATATTTT.

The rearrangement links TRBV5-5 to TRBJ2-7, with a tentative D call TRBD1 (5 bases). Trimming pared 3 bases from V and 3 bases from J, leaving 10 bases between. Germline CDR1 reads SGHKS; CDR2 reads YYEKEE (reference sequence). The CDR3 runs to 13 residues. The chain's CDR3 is CASSSTDLYEQYF. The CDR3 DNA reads TGTGCCAGCAGCTCGACAGACCTCTACGAGCAGTACTTC. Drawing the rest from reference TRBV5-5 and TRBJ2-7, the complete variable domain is DAGVTQSPTHLIKTRGQQVTLRCSPISGHKSVSWYQQVLGQGPQFIFQYYEKEERGRGNFPDRFSARQFPNYSSELNVNALLLGDSALYLCASSSTDLYEQYFGPGTRLTVT.

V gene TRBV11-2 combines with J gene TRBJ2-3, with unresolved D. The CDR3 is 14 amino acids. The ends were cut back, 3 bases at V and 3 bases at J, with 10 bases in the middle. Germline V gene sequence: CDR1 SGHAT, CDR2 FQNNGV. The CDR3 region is CASSFYPLTDTQYF. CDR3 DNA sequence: TGTGCCAGCAGCTTTTACCCGCTTACAGATACGCAGTATTTT.

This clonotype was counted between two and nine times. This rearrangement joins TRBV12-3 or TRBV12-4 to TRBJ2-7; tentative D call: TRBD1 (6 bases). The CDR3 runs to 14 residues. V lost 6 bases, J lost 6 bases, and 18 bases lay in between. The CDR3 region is CASSGQQGVGEQYF. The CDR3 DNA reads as TGTGCCAGCAGCGGACAGCAAGGTGTCGGCGAGCAGTACTTC.